The 19 T cell receptor beta chains below all came from one sample that was sequenced in a study of cytomegalovirus exposure and HLA in healthy donors. The study ran its PCR with 60 Vbeta and 13 Jbeta primers. TCRdb keeps only in-frame clones here, not all; method: immunoSEQ multiplex PCR. The sample carries 100,000 or so clones, around 84% recorded once. Sequenced material: PBMCs. Source of these receptors: a man under 40 in good health and CMV-seronegative.

The V gene is TRBV29-1, the J gene TRBJ1-5; D gene ambiguous. Germline CDR1 and CDR2: SQVTM and ANQGSEA. The CDR3 covers 14 residues. The V end lost 6 bases, the J end lost 2 bases, and 14 bases lay between the germline ends. The CDR3 DNA sequence: TGCAGCGTCGCAGAGCAGGCTGGCAATCAGCCCCAGCATTTT. The encoded protein is CSVAEQAGNQPQHF.

In nucleotides, the CDR3 is TGTGCCAGCTCACGGGACAGGGGGTTGCTGAGCACAGATACGCAGTATTTT. It codes for CASSRDRGLLSTDTQYF. The rearrangement joins TRBV18 to TRBJ2-3; 11 nucleotides line up with TRBD1. Germline trimming cut 4 bases from V and 0 bases from J; bases unmatched to any gene: 6. Germline-derived CDR1 and CDR2 are KGHSH and LQKENI. The CDR3 has 17 residues.

This clone was seen only once. The rearrangement uses TRBV5-6 and TRBJ1-4, with a tentative D call TRBD1 (5 bases). V shed 2 bases and J shed 7 bases, with 15 bases lying between them. The CDR3 is 15 amino acids. The germline CDR1 and CDR2 sequences are SGHDT and YYEEEE. The CDR3: CASSFRQLRGEKLFF. CDR3 bases: TGTGCCAGCAGCTTCCGACAGCTTCGTGGTGAAAAACTGTTTTTT.

V and J are TRBV30 and TRBJ1-4; TRBD1 matches at 7 bases. Germline CDR1 GTSNPN, CDR2 SVGIG (reference sequence). V dropped 5 bases and J dropped 8; count of bases not matched to a gene: 11. The CDR3 is made up of 14 amino acids. The CDR3: CAWAGKGQWEKLFF. CDR3 bases: TGTGCCTGGGCGGGGAAGGGACAGTGGGAAAAACTGTTTTTT. The variable domain in full, completed from reference TRBV30 and TRBJ1-4, reads SQTIHQWPATLVQPVGSPLSLECTVEGTSNPNLYWYRQAAGRGLQLLFYSVGIGQISSEVPQNLSASRPQDRQFILSSKKLLLSDSGFYLCAWAGKGQWEKLFFGSGTQLSVL.

This rearrangement joins TRBV2 to TRBJ2-3, with D possibly TRBD1 on 6 matching bases. The CDR3 extends over 12 amino acids. Trimming shortened V by 8 bases and J by 2 bases, and 8 bases separated the two germline ends. Germline CDR1 SNHLY, CDR2 FYNNEI. DNA for the CDR3: TGTGCCAGCGGGGGACACACAGATACGCAGTATTTT. Protein product: CASGGHTDTQYF.

The V call is TRBV7-9, the J call TRBJ1-3; D remains ambiguous. V was trimmed by 3 bases and J by 3 bases, leaving 3 bases between them. This CDR3 region has 12 residues. Germline CDR1 and CDR2: SEHNR and FQNEAQ (reference sequence). The CDR3 reads CASSFRGNTIYF. CDR3 DNA sequence: TGTGCCAGCAGCTTCCGTGGAAACACCATATATTTT.

The rearrangement joins TRBV19 to TRBJ1-4, with 9 bases identical to TRBD1. V dropped 5 bases and J dropped 3; count of bases not matched to a gene: 4. This CDR3 contains 15 residues. Germline V gene lookup returns CDR1 LNHDA and CDR2 SQIVND (reference sequence). The CDR3, as DNA: TGTGCCAGTAGTCCACAGGGGGCAGCTAATGAAAAACTGTTTTTT. This codes for CASSPQGAANEKLFF.

This clone showed up just a few times. The chain joins TRBV10-3 to TRBJ1-3, with D possibly being TRBD1 (6 bases). Trimming pared 6 bases from V and 5 bases from J, leaving 11 bases between. The CDR3 loop spans 13 amino acids. From germline, CDR1 is ENHRY and CDR2 SYGVKD. DNA of the CDR3: TGTGCCATCAGGAACAGGGACAGAAACACCATATATTTT. Its translation: CAIRNRDRNTIYF.

This clone was seen only a few times. This CDR3 is CASRRDRGETQYF. CDR3 coding DNA: TGTGCCAGTAGGAGGGACAGGGGGGAGACCCAGTACTTC. The chain is built from TRBV19 and TRBJ2-5; 11 nucleotides align to TRBD1. The V gene end was trimmed by 6 bases and the J gene end by 5 bases; junction bases not matched to a gene: 2. Germline loops: CDR1 LNHDA, CDR2 SQIVND (reference sequence). CDR3 length: 13 residues.

The V gene is TRBV27, the J gene TRBJ1-2, with D perhaps TRBD1 (6 bases). Per the germline V gene, CDR1 is MNHEY and CDR2 is SMNVEV (reference sequence). Trimming left V 6 bases short and J 4 bases short, with 6 bases between. CDR3 length: 11 residues. CDR3: CASRGGYGYTF. DNA for the CDR3: TGTGCCAGCAGAGGGGGCTATGGCTACACCTTC.

The chain carries TRBV14 and TRBJ2-3; 10 bases line up with TRBD2. V was clipped by 4 bases and J by 2 bases; unmatched bases: 12. The CDR3 has 18 amino acids. In germline, CDR1 is SGHDN, CDR2 FVKESK. The CDR3 nucleotides are TGTGCCAGCAGCCCGAATTTGGGTAGCGGGGGGTTCACAGATACGCAGTATTTT. Its translation is CASSPNLGSGGFTDTQYF.

The chain joins TRBV4-3 to TRBJ2-1; TRBD2 is a possible D gene (5 bases). Trimming left V 0 bases short and J 8 bases short, with 14 bases between. The CDR3 length is 15 residues. In germline, CDR1 is LGHNA, CDR2 YSLEER. The CDR3 nucleotides read TGCGCCAGCAGCCAAGATTGGGCTAGCCCCGATGAGCAGTTCTTC. As protein: CASSQDWASPDEQFF.

This clone has a handful of counts. V and J are TRBV6-5 and TRBJ1-5; D ambiguous. Germline CDR1 reads MNHEY; CDR2 reads SVGAGI. CDR3 length: 13 residues. Trimming left V 0 bases short and J 6 bases short, with 6 bases between. The CDR3 region is CASSYSSRQPQHF. The DNA for the CDR3 is TGTGCCAGCAGTTACTCGAGTCGTCAGCCCCAGCATTTT.

The chain carries TRBV10-1 and TRBJ2-3; 8 positions agree with TRBD2. The CDR3 extends over 13 amino acids. Germline values: CDR1 WNHNN, CDR2 SYGVQD (reference sequence). J lost 12 bases, V lost 6 bases, and 11 bases had no gene match. This CDR3 reads CASSPGGVSAQYF. Written as DNA, the CDR3 is TGCGCCAGCAGCCCCGGGGGGGTCTCGGCCCAGTATTTT.

J is TRBJ2-7 and V is TRBV19; 12 bases fit TRBD2. The CDR3 has 17 residues. The germline CDR1 and CDR2 sequences are LNHDA and SQIVND (reference sequence). Germline trimming cut 4 bases from V and 1 base from J; bases unmatched to any gene: 8. The chain's CDR3 is CASSTPGLAGSSYEQYF. CDR3 in DNA: TGTGCCAGTAGTACACCGGGACTAGCGGGCTCTTCCTACGAGCAGTACTTC.

The rearrangement uses TRBV7-2 and TRBJ1-1; D ambiguous. Germline V lookup: CDR1 SGHTA, CDR2 FQGNSA. This CDR3 comprises 14 residues. Trimming removed 2 bases from V and 1 base from J, with 8 bases in between. For the CDR3, the DNA is TGTGCCAGCAGCTTATATCGGGGGAACACTGAAGCTTTCTTT. Translating it yields CASSLYRGNTEAFF.

The CDR3 sequence is CASSLGDQGYTEAFF. The CDR3 coding sequence is TGTGCCAGCAGCCTGGGAGATCAAGGGTACACTGAAGCTTTCTTT. The rearrangement joins TRBV16 to TRBJ1-1; D is undetermined. The germline V gene encodes CDR1 KGHSY and CDR2 FQNENV. Trimming cost V 4 bases and J 3 bases, with 15 bases left between them. This CDR3 spans 15 amino acids.

The table lists this clone with a few counts. V usage is TRBV9 and J usage is TRBJ2-7; 7 positions agree with TRBD1. Germline V lookup: CDR1 SGDLS, CDR2 YYNGEE. This CDR3 contains 14 residues. V gave up 4 bases and J gave up 3 bases; unmatched junction bases: 7. Written as DNA, the CDR3 is TGTGCCAGCAGCCCTAGACAGGGAAACTACGAGCAGTACTTC. It translates to CASSPRQGNYEQYF. Full variable domain (outside the CDR3, taken from reference TRBV9 and TRBJ2-7): DSGVTQTPKHLITATGQRVTLRCSPRSGDLSVYWYQQSLDQGLQFLIQYYNGEERAKGNILERFSAQQFPDLHSELNLSSLELGDSALYFCASSPRQGNYEQYFGPGTRLTVT.

The rearrangement uses TRBV27 and TRBJ1-2; 9 positions agree with TRBD1. This CDR3 contains 14 residues. Germline V lookup: CDR1 MNHEY, CDR2 SMNVEV (reference sequence). The junction had 7 bases not matched to a gene; V was cut back by 5 bases and J by 6 bases. CDR3 sequence (DNA): TGTGCCAGCAGTAAAAGGGACAGGGTTCATGGCTACACCTTC. Its protein product is CASSKRDRVHGYTF.